Detailed here is one T cell receptor beta chain. The data were taken from a study of technical replicates of blood from several donors. Assay used: immunoSEQ multiplex PCR; TCRdb lists only in-frame clones, some missing. There are approximately 50,000 clones in the sample; 90% to 97% occur only once, and 0.35% to 0.45% lies in the top ten. There are 19 residues in the CDR3. Trimming took 0 bases from V and 0 from J, leaving 17 bases between them. Germline loops: CDR1 LNHNV, CDR2 YYDKDF (reference sequence). The sample consisted of T cells isolated from PBMCs. This sequence was found in a human donor in good health. The rearrangement links TRBV15 to TRBJ2-2; D may be TRBD2 (5 bases). The CDR3 DNA reads TGTGCCACCAGCAGAGATCTTGGTGGGAGCCTCGCGAACACCGGGGAGCTGTTTTTT. Translating gives CATSRDLGGSLANTGELFF.